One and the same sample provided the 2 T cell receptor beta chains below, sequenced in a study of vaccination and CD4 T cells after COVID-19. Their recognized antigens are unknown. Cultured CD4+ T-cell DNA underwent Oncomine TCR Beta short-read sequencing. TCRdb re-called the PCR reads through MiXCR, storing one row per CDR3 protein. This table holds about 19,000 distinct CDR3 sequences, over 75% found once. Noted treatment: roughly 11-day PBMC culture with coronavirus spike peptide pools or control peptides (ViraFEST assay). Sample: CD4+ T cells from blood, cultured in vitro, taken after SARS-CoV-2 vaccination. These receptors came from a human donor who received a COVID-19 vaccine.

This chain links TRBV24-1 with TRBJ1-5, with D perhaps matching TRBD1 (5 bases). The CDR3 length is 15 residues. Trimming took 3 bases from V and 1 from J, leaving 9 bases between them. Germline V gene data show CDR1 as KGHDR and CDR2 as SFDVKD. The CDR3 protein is CATSDGTGSNQPQHF. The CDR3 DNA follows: TGTGCCACCAGTGATGGGACTGGGAGCAATCAGCCCCAGCATTTT.

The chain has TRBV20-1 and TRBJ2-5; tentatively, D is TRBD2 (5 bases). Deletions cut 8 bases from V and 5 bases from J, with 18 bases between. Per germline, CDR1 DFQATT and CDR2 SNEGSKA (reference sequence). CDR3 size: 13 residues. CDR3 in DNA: TGCAGTACTGACGGAACTAGTAGGGAGACCCAGTACTTC. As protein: CSTDGTSRETQYF.